The rows below give T cell receptor beta chains drawn from one sample of a study of circulating and synovial CD4+ cells in juvenile arthritis. Repertoires were generated with immunoSEQ multiplex PCR, while TCRdb's copy carries only in-frame clones and drops some. This sample has 2,500 to 4,000 clones, with less than 85% found just once. Sequencing input: CD4+ T cells from synovial fluid. Receptors originate from a human donor with juvenile idiopathic arthritis. The CDR3 runs from the conserved cysteine through the conserved F or W.

V gene	J gene	CDR3 protein
TRBV19	TRBJ1-1	CASRAAGGMNTEAFF
TRBV4-2	TRBJ2-7	CASSPLSGSDEQYF
TRBV7-3	TRBJ1-1	CASSPLDRENTEAFF
TRBV6-1	TRBJ2-3	CASTMGGTGADTQYF
TRBV6-5	TRBJ2-1	CASSYGQGRNEQFF
TRBV9	TRBJ1-3	CASSVDGSGNTIYF
TRBV20-1	TRBJ2-7	CSGGGIHEQYF
TRBV9	TRBJ2-1	CASSSGTRGIDEQFF
TRBV6-5	TRBJ2-1	CASSYSPGLSYNEQFF
TRBV19	TRBJ1-1	CASSALDGLEAFF
TRBV28	TRBJ1-6	CASSRDTRPSPLHF
TRBV2	TRBJ1-2	CASSELKTDYYGYTF
TRBV10-3	TRBJ1-6	CAISGQGASFNSPLHF
TRBV25-1	TRBJ2-5	CASKIGWGVETQYF
TRBV19	TRBJ2-3	CASSSGTGRRDTQYF
TRBV2	TRBJ1-2	CASSVQKNYGYTF
TRBV5-1	TRBJ2-3	CASSPRGAGTDTQYF
TRBV28	TRBJ1-5	CASRAGGRSNQPQHF
TRBV25-1	TRBJ1-3	CASNPGQGRNTIYF
TRBV14	TRBJ1-1	CASSQAVQVGTEAFF